This T cell receptor beta chain was identified in a study of blood T cells in healthy people across ages. A note on this clonotype: Its antigen is unidentified.

Whole-study findings and limits: Samples with more naive T cells showed higher observed beta diversity.

Germline V CDR1 and CDR2: SGHRS, YFSETQ. Trimming cost V 5 bases and J 4 bases, with 13 bases left between them. The CDR3 spans 14 residues. The use of a sample-barcoded 5' primer and a J-beta primer mix characterized a second PCR of roughly 7 to 11 cycles. Each of the cDNA molecules was tagged by a template-switch adaptor with 12 random nucleotides. TCRdb passed the 5' RACE reads through MiXCR, listing each CDR3 protein once. The sample yields roughly 730,000 distinct CDR3 sequences, roughly 56% seen once. Sequencing input: blood. The genes are TRBV5-1 and TRBJ1-3; D is ambiguous. This receptor was identified in a man aged 35-49 years in good health. The CDR3 bases are TGCGCCAGCAGTTTGTCCGGAGAGGGAAACACCATATATTTT. This translates into CASSLSGEGNTIYF. Supplemented by reference TRBV5-1 and TRBJ1-3, the full variable domain reads KAGVTQTPRYLIKTRGQQVTLSCSPISGHRSVSWYQQTPGQGLQFLFEYFSETQRNKGNFPGRFSGRQFSNSRSEMNVSTLELGDSALYLCASSLSGEGNTIYFGEGSWLTVV.